A selection of T cell receptor beta chains follows, all from one sample in a study of blood T cells in healthy people across ages. From the 5' RACE reads, TCRdb called clonotypes with MiXCR, one entry per CDR3 protein. This sample has 1,500,000 or so distinct CDR3 sequences, with approximately 63% found just once. The sample taken for sequencing was blood. These receptors were collected from a man between 18 and 29 years old in good health. CDR3s include the opening cysteine and the closing phenylalanine or tryptophan. D genes are given only for firm matches. Clone size is not always given. Where it is, it says once, few, many or a class for expanded clones.

V gene	clone size	CDR3 length	J gene	D gene	CDR3 protein	CDR3 DNA
TRBV7-9	NA	18	TRBJ2-6	NA	CASSTEPGEGPGANVLTF	TGTGCCAGCAGCACAGAGCCGGGAGAAGGACCTGGGGCCAACGTCCTGACTTTC
TRBV2	NA	13	TRBJ1-4	NA	CATQGRGFEKLFF	TGTGCCACTCAGGGGCGTGGATTTGAAAAACTGTTTTTT
TRBV7-2	NA	13	TRBJ2-5	NA	CASAGWNQETQYF	TGTGCCAGCGCTGGGTGGAACCAAGAGACCCAGTACTTC
TRBV15	NA	15	TRBJ2-1	NA	CATSGIRSPGNEQFF	TGTGCCACCAGCGGCATTAGGAGCCCCGGCAATGAGCAGTTCTTC
TRBV6-5	NA	14	TRBJ2-5	TRBD1	CASKPATGWETQYF	TGTGCCAGCAAACCCGCGACAGGGTGGGAGACCCAGTACTTC
TRBV12-3/TRBV12-4	few	13	TRBJ2-1	NA	CASSSTQGNEQFF	TGTGCCAGCAGCTCGACACAGGGCAATGAGCAGTTCTTC
TRBV27	NA	14	TRBJ1-4	NA	CASSPSLGTEKLFF	TGTGCCAGCAGTCCGTCGCTTGGGACTGAAAAACTGTTTTTT
TRBV12-3/TRBV12-4	NA	15	TRBJ2-1	NA	CASSLARTPYNEQFF	TGTGCCAGCAGTTTAGCGCGGACGCCCTACAATGAGCAGTTCTTC
TRBV20-1	NA	14	TRBJ2-1	NA	CSARPVAAYNEQFF	TGCAGTGCTAGGCCCGTAGCCGCCTACAATGAGCAGTTCTTC
TRBV4-3	many	16	TRBJ2-5	TRBD2	CASSQGLAGGQETQYF	TGTGCCAGCAGCCAGGGACTAGCGGGAGGTCAAGAGACCCAGTACTTC
TRBV5-6	NA	14	TRBJ2-1	TRBD2	CASLGLAGDVEQFF	TGTGCCAGCTTGGGACTAGCGGGAGACGTTGAGCAGTTCTTC
TRBV9	NA	11	TRBJ2-3	TRBD1	CASSEGASQYF	TGTGCCAGCAGCGAGGGGGCTTCGCAGTATTTT
TRBV15	few	16	TRBJ2-3	TRBD1	CATSRVLGNRGRAQYF	TGTGCCACCAGCAGAGTTCTAGGGAACAGGGGGAGAGCGCAGTATTTT
TRBV12-3/TRBV12-4	NA	15	TRBJ1-4	NA	CASSLGAGMLEKLFF	TGTGCCAGCAGTTTAGGGGCAGGGATGCTTGAAAAACTGTTTTTT
TRBV14	NA	15	TRBJ2-5	NA	CASSPLMGVQETQYF	TGTGCCAGCAGCCCCCTTATGGGGGTCCAAGAGACCCAGTACTTC
TRBV6-1	NA	17	TRBJ2-3	TRBD2	CASRRARVSGKADTQYF	TGTGCCAGCAGGCGAGCTCGGGTTAGCGGGAAGGCAGATACGCAGTATTTT
TRBV4-2	NA	14	TRBJ2-7	NA	CASSQERTVYEQYF	TGTGCCAGCAGCCAAGAGAGGACCGTCTACGAGCAGTACTTC
TRBV6-2/TRBV6-3	NA	12	TRBJ2-1	TRBD1	CASGPPDREQFF	TGTGCCAGCGGCCCACCGGACAGGGAGCAGTTCTTC
TRBV5-5	few	16	TRBJ1-6	NA	CASSLTGSSYNSPLHF	TGTGCCAGCAGCTTGACAGGGAGCTCCTATAATTCACCCCTCCACTTT
TRBV20-1	NA	15	TRBJ2-1	TRBD2	CSASPSGSIYNEQFF	TGCAGTGCTAGTCCAAGCGGGAGTATTTACAATGAGCAGTTCTTC
TRBV4-1	NA	14	TRBJ2-5	NA	CASSQIGYQETQYF	TGCGCCAGCAGCCAAATAGGATACCAAGAGACCCAGTACTTC
TRBV6-1	NA	11	TRBJ1-1	NA	CASPRHTEAFF	TGTGCCAGCCCCAGGCACACTGAAGCTTTCTTT
TRBV2	NA	14	TRBJ2-1	TRBD1	CASPPGTDYNEQFF	TGTGCCAGCCCCCCCGGGACAGACTACAATGAGCAGTTCTTC
TRBV7-9	NA	16	TRBJ2-2	NA	CASSLELGLNTGELFF	TGTGCCAGCAGCTTAGAGCTGGGCCTGAACACCGGGGAGCTGTTTTTT
TRBV4-1	NA	15	TRBJ1-2	NA	CASSLYPTGIYGYTF	TGCGCCAGCAGCCTTTATCCTACAGGGATCTATGGCTACACCTTC
TRBV27	NA	14	TRBJ2-1	TRBD2	CASSWGLEYNEQFF	TGTGCCAGCAGTTGGGGACTAGAATACAATGAGCAGTTCTTC
TRBV3-1	NA	16	TRBJ2-7	NA	CASSQGPFMKGYEQYF	TGTGCCAGCAGCCAAGGGCCCTTTATGAAGGGCTACGAGCAGTACTTC
TRBV20-1	NA	14	TRBJ1-1	NA	CSASDLGVNTEAFF	TGCAGTGCTAGCGACCTAGGAGTTAACACTGAAGCTTTCTTT
TRBV11-2	NA	19	TRBJ1-2	NA	CASTRGVLEPLLVNYGYTF	TGTGCCAGCACCCGGGGAGTGCTGGAGCCTCTCTTAGTTAACTATGGCTACACCTTC
TRBV12-3/TRBV12-4	NA	13	TRBJ2-1	NA	CASSGPGSEGQFF	TGTGCCAGCAGCGGTCCAGGGTCTGAAGGGCAGTTCTTC
TRBV6-2/TRBV6-3	NA	14	TRBJ2-5	NA	CASSSPRDQETQYF	TGTGCCAGCAGTTCGCCTCGGGACCAAGAGACCCAGTACTTC
TRBV7-2	NA	15	TRBJ2-7	NA	CASSSDSAWGYEQYF	TGTGCCAGCAGCTCCGATTCGGCATGGGGCTACGAGCAGTACTTC
TRBV2	NA	14	TRBJ2-5	TRBD2	CASTGGRADETQYF	TGTGCCAGCACTGGCGGGAGGGCCGATGAGACCCAGTACTTC
TRBV10-3	few	16	TRBJ1-6	TRBD1	CAILGDRVAYNSPLHF	TGTGCCATCTTAGGGGACAGGGTGGCCTATAATTCACCCCTCCACTTT